Presented here are 20 T cell receptor beta chains from one specimen sequenced in a study of graft-versus-host responses after intestinal transplantation. No antigen is known for these receptors. This table comes from immunoSEQ multiplex PCR, and its TCRdb copy is limited to in-frame clones, with some not included. The sample has fewer than 110,000 clones; about nine tenths are singletons. The sequences come from unstimulated CD4+ T cells sorted from spleen or lymph node cells, collected before transplant. The receptors were gathered from a human donor who was the organ donor for an intestinal transplant.

The chain couples TRBV5-5 to TRBJ2-2, with no clear D. V lost 5 bases and J 7 bases, leaving 18 bases between the germline ends. The V gene's germline CDR1 is SGHKS and CDR2 YYEKEE (reference sequence). The CDR3 contains 15 residues. The CDR3 nucleotides are TGTGCCAGCAGGACGGAATGGGCAGGCGACGGGGAGCTGTTTTTT. Protein sequence: CASRTEWAGDGELFF.

The V gene is TRBV6-5, the J gene TRBJ1-4, with 10 bases aligning to TRBD1. V dropped 0 bases and J dropped 13; count of bases not matched to a gene: 11. Germline V gene data show CDR1 as MNHEY and CDR2 as SVGAGI. The CDR3 sequence is 16 residues long. The CDR3 protein is CASSYSTGTGARGLFF. CDR3 coding DNA: TGTGCCAGCAGTTACTCAACCGGGACAGGGGCAAGGGGACTGTTTTTT.

The V call is TRBV5-1, the J call TRBJ2-1; no firm D call. The CDR3 spans 15 residues. Trimming shortened V by 0 bases and J by 9 bases, and 16 bases separated the two germline ends. Per the germline V gene, CDR1 is SGHRS and CDR2 is YFSETQ. CDR3 region: CASSLVALTRGEQFF. In nucleotides, the CDR3 is TGCGCCAGCAGCTTGGTGGCTTTAACCCGAGGTGAGCAGTTCTTC.

The V gene is TRBV12-5, the J gene TRBJ2-1, with 11 positions matching TRBD1. The junction had 13 bases not matched to a gene; V was cut back by 2 bases and J by 7 bases. This CDR3 region has 18 residues. Germline CDR1 LGHNT, CDR2 FRNRAP. CDR3 nucleotides: TGTGCTAGTGGTTTGTATTTCGGTAGGACAGGGGGCTGGAATGAGCAGTTCTTC. It is translated as CASGLYFGRTGGWNEQFF.

J is TRBJ1-2 and V is TRBV6-4, with 8 bases aligning to TRBD1. The CDR3 is made up of 14 amino acids. J lost 8 bases, V lost 0 bases, and 5 bases had no gene match. Germline CDR1 MRHNA, CDR2 SNTAGT. CDR3 nucleotide sequence: TGTGCCAGCAGTGACTCGAGCGGGACAGGAGGCTACACCTTC. This codes for CASSDSSGTGGYTF.

This chain joins TRBV15 and TRBJ1-6; weak D call: TRBD1 (5 bases). There are 16 residues in the CDR3. Germline CDR1 is LNHNV and CDR2 is YYDKDF (reference sequence). V lost 1 base and J lost 3, with 10 bases in between. The CDR3 sequence is CATSRAGRGYNSPLHF. CDR3 in DNA: TGTGCCACCAGCAGAGCGGGAAGGGGCTATAATTCACCCCTCCACTTT.

The V and J genes are TRBV19 and TRBJ1-5; D ambiguous. Germline lookup yields CDR1 LNHDA and CDR2 SQIVND (reference sequence). V was cut by 5 bases and J by 6 bases, with 11 bases left in between. This CDR3 contains 13 residues. The CDR3 nucleotides read TGTGCCAGTAGTCCCGCGGTGACTCAGCCCCAGCATTTT. Its translation is CASSPAVTQPQHF.

The chain recombines TRBV7-6 with TRBJ2-2, with D uncertain. Trimming stripped 5 bases from V and 3 bases from J, with 10 bases between. The CDR3 spans 14 residues. The V gene's germline CDR1 is SGHVS and CDR2 FNYEAQ. The CDR3 loop reads CASSTDGYTGELFF. CDR3 nucleotides: TGTGCCAGCAGCACAGACGGATACACCGGGGAGCTGTTTTTT.

This clone was observed a single time. The chain links TRBV10-3 to TRBJ1-1, with 9 bases that match TRBD1. The CDR3 consists of 12 residues. The junction had 4 bases not matched to a gene; V was cut back by 3 bases and J by 11 bases. Germline assignment: CDR1 ENHRY and CDR2 SYGVKD. The CDR3 loop reads CAISEGQGPAFF. CDR3 nucleotides: TGTGCCATCAGTGAAGGACAGGGGCCGGCTTTCTTT.

The chain recombines TRBV2 with TRBJ1-5; D unclear. CDR3 length: 15 residues. Trimming stripped 5 bases from V and 3 bases from J, with 14 bases between. The V gene's germline CDR1 is SNHLY and CDR2 FYNNEI. CDR3 sequence: CASSKASLFNQPQHF. The DNA for the CDR3 is TGTGCCAGCAGTAAGGCCAGCCTATTCAATCAGCCCCAGCATTTT.

This clone was recorded only once. A junction boundary mismatches the germline segment, possibly from a read error. The chain is built from TRBV7-2 and TRBJ1-1, with D possibly TRBD1 on 5 matching bases. Germline-derived CDR1 and CDR2 are SGHTA and FQGNSA. This CDR3 region has 13 residues. The CDR3 spells CASSFPGNPEAFF. The CDR3 region has the DNA TGTGCCAGCAGCTTTCCAGGGAACCCTGAAGCTTTCTTT.

V gene TRBV6-5 combines with J gene TRBJ1-1; 7 nucleotides agree with TRBD1. V was clipped by 6 bases and J by 8 bases; unmatched bases: 6. Germline CDR1 reads MNHEY; CDR2 reads SVGAGI. The CDR3 covers 12 residues. CDR3: CASSSDRVEAFF. The CDR3 DNA reads as TGTGCCAGCAGCTCAGACAGGGTAGAAGCTTTCTTT.

The chain has TRBV6-1 and TRBJ2-1; a weak D match, TRBD2 (5 bases). Germline CDR1 and CDR2: MNHNS and SASEGT. V lost 6 bases to trimming and J lost 2 bases, with 11 bases between them. The CDR3 has 14 residues. As DNA, the CDR3 is TGTGCCAGCAGCGAGGGAAGTCCCTACAATGAGCAGTTCTTC. This gives the protein CASSEGSPYNEQFF.

The rearrangement uses TRBV5-5 and TRBJ1-4, with no clear D. Trimming took 3 bases from V and 1 from J, leaving 7 bases between them. This CDR3 spans 14 amino acids. Germline CDR1 SGHKS, CDR2 YYEKEE (reference sequence). CDR3 DNA sequence: TGTGCCAGCAGCTCGGGGATAACTAATGAAAAACTGTTTTTT. As protein: CASSSGITNEKLFF.

This sequence joins TRBV5-1 and TRBJ1-1; D remains ambiguous. V lost 0 bases, J lost 2 bases, and 8 bases lay in between. Germline-derived CDR1 and CDR2 are SGHRS and YFSETQ. The CDR3 extends over 14 amino acids. Here the CDR3 DNA reads TGCGCCAGCAGCTTGGTGGGTCACAACACTGAAGCTTTCTTT. It yields the protein CASSLVGHNTEAFF.

This chain uses TRBV27 with TRBJ2-7, with a possible D match to TRBD2 (5 bases). The length of the CDR3 is 13 residues. V was pared by 7 bases and J by 1 base, with 11 bases between. Germline assignment: CDR1 MNHEY and CDR2 SMNVEV (reference sequence). The CDR3 coding sequence is TGTGCCAGCACCCCGAGGGCGTCCTACGAGCAGTACTTC. Translated, it gives CASTPRASYEQYF.

This clone was seen just once. The gene calls are TRBV7-2 and TRBJ1-2; TRBD1 might be the D (6 bases). The CDR3 totals 18 residues. The germline V gene has CDR1 SGHTA and CDR2 FQGNSA. V was shortened by 4 bases and J by 0 bases, with 21 bases between the two germline ends. The CDR3 sequence is CASSSLFTGTIPNYGYTF. The DNA for the CDR3 is TGTGCCAGCAGCTCATTATTCACAGGGACGATACCTAACTATGGCTACACCTTC.

The chain carries TRBV27 and TRBJ2-7; D not certain. The CDR3 contains 10 residues. V was trimmed by 8 bases and J by 8 bases, leaving 10 bases between them. Looked up from germline, CDR1 is MNHEY and CDR2 is SMNVEV (reference sequence). CDR3 protein: CASGDLKQYF. The CDR3 DNA reads as TGTGCCAGCGGGGATCTCAAGCAGTACTTC.

The rearrangement uses TRBV5-1 and TRBJ2-1, with 10 bases that match TRBD2. V trimming: 3 bases; J trimming: 6 bases; junction bases outside the gene matches: 0. The CDR3 totals 13 residues. The germline gives CDR1 SGHRS, CDR2 YFSETQ. This CDR3 reads CASSWTSGNEQFF. CDR3 DNA sequence: TGCGCCAGCAGCTGGACTAGCGGCAATGAGCAGTTCTTC.

The CDR3 here is CASSVSRTEAFF. In DNA, the CDR3 is TGTGCCAGCAGCGTGTCTAGGACTGAAGCTTTCTTT. V gene TRBV7-9 combines with J gene TRBJ1-1; D is uncertain. The CDR3 spans 12 residues. CDR1 and CDR2 from the germline V gene are SEHNR and FQNEAQ (reference sequence). The V and J ends lost 5 bases and 5 bases respectively, with 9 bases between them. The complete variable domain, with remaining parts taken from reference TRBV7-9 and TRBJ1-1, reads DTGVSQNPRHKITKRGQNVTFRCDPISEHNRLYWYRQTLGQGPEFLTYFQNEAQLEKSRLLSDRFSAERPKGSFSTLEIQRTEQGDSAMYLCASSVSRTEAFFGQGTRLTVV.